This note documents a single T cell receptor beta chain sequence. What it binds is unknown. The sample originates from a study of shared clonotypes between healthy human individuals. Notes on the study in general: The study sampled only blood, and tissue repertoires likely differ.

An even split of each subset's genomic DNA across several immunoSEQ plates was performed. Clones were read by immunoSEQ multiplex PCR, and TCRdb kept only the in-frame ones, dropping some. Altogether over a million clones are present, roughly 96% being singletons, with the ten largest covering 0.95% to 1.5%. The sample was naive CD4+ T cells sorted from blood. The subset denotes: CD45RA+ positively selected. This TCR came from a man in his thirties or forties in good health.

The CDR3 bases are TGCAGCGCAGGCTGGGCAAACACTGAAGCTTTCTTT. Amino acid sequence: CSAGWANTEAFF. This chain uses TRBV29-1 with TRBJ1-1; the D is unclear. V lost 7 bases, J lost 2 bases, and 11 bases lay in between. Germline V CDR1 and CDR2: SQVTM, ANQGSEA. CDR3 length: 12 residues.